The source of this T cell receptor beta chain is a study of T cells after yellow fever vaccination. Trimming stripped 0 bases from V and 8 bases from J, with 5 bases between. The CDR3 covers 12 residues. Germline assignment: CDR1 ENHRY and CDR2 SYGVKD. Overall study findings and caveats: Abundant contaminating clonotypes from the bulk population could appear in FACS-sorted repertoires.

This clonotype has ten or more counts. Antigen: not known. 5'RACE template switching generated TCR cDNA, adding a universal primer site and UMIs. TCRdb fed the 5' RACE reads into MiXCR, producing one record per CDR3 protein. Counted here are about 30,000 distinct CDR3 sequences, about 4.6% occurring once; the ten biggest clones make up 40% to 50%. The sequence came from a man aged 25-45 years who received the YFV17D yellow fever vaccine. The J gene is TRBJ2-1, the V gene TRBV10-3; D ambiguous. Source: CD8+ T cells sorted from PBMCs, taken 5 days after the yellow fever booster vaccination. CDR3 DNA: TGTGCCATCAGTGAGTCTTTCGATGAGCAGTTCTTC. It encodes CAISESFDEQFF.